These 3 T cell receptor beta chains originate from one sample sequenced in a study of blood T cell repertoires in COVID-19. The protocol was immunoSEQ multiplex PCR, while the TCRdb copy is restricted to in-frame clones and leaves out a portion. The top ten hold over 8.5% of the sample, which has some 290,000 clones, about nine tenths seen once. Sequencing was performed on PBMCs or T cells enriched from blood (not recorded which). Source of these receptors: a woman in her thirties who had recovered from COVID-19.

The chain has TRBV3-1 (or the pseudogene TRBV3-2) and TRBJ2-2; no definite D call. The CDR3 is 15 residues long. Germline V gene lookup returns CDR1 LGHDT and CDR2 YNNKEL (reference sequence). V lost 4 bases and J 1 base, leaving 10 bases between the germline ends. As DNA, the CDR3 is TGTGCCAGCAGCCCGTCCCGTTTGAACACCGGGGAGCTGTTTTTT. It yields the protein CASSPSRLNTGELFF.

The chain couples TRBV5-1 to TRBJ1-3, with D maybe TRBD1 (5 bases). This CDR3 has 15 amino acids. Trimming removed 2 bases from V and 0 bases from J, with 9 bases in between. Germline CDR1 and CDR2: SGHRS and YFSETQ. The CDR3 protein is CASSLPTDSGNTIYF. CDR3 DNA sequence: TGCGCCAGCAGCTTACCGACAGACTCTGGAAACACCATATATTTT.

This chain uses TRBV28 with TRBJ2-1, with no clear D. Germline lookup yields CDR1 MDHEN and CDR2 SYDVKM. V was shortened by 5 bases and J by 0 bases, with 14 bases between the two germline ends. This CDR3 has 16 amino acids. CDR3 residues: CASSGRGVRSYNEQFF. CDR3 DNA sequence: TGTGCCAGCAGTGGAAGAGGCGTTCGCTCCTACAATGAGCAGTTCTTC.